The T cell receptor (beta chain) described here comes from a study of blood T cells in healthy people across ages (dated by TCRdb to the mid-2010s). For context, the study as a whole: Template switching captured roughly one uniquely barcoded TCR beta cDNA molecule per two T cells in model experiments. The study measured age-related changes in TCR beta repertoire diversity using deep sequencing normalized with unique cDNA molecular identifiers. The donors were divided into four age groups: young (average around 15 years), middle-aged (around 37), aged (62) and long-lived (about 80). To avoid experimental bias, donors of different ages were spread randomly across the sequencing lanes. The study analyzed two additional independent replicas of 1 million unique cDNA reads from the same blood draw for two donors, one aged 18 to 30 and one aged 80 or older.

On the study overall, not on this receptor specifically: Donor CMV infection status was unknown, potentially confounding age-related changes in expanded clonotypes. There was a strong correlation between observed TCR beta diversity and the percentage of naive T cells measured by flow cytometry. Estimates of total diversity based on one million sequenced T cells were considered lower bounds and underestimates. Conclusive comparison of naive and antigen-experienced compartments was prevented by the profiling of bulk unsorted PBMCs. Compared with the aged group, the long-lived group had more naive CD4+ T cells, fewer expanded clones and increased TCR diversity, a pattern suggesting age selection. Observed TCR beta diversity per million T cells fell roughly linearly with age, and a significant reduction was already apparent by age approximately 40.

This clonotype showed up many times. Its recognized antigen is unknown. No base quality information exists; no much larger clone differs at one position. The roughly 38 donors, aged about 6 to 100 years, were systemically healthy Caucasian individuals from Russia. Roughly 9.5 milliliters of peripheral blood were drawn from each donor into EDTA-treated Vacutainer tubes. PBMCs were isolated by Ficoll-Paque density-gradient centrifugation, with at least 7 million obtained per sample. Total RNA was extracted from PBMCs with Trizol reagent, with at least 6 micrograms obtained per sample. Naive CD45RAhigh/CD27high T cell percentages were measured by flow cytometry on a PBMC aliquot from every donor. Looking up the germline V gene yields CDR1 SQVTM and CDR2 ANQGSEA. Measured from the cysteine to the phenylalanine, the CDR3 is 14 residues long. Only the CDR3 DNA stays, 42 bases, in frame from base 1. V gives up 8 bases and J gives up 5 bases, and the segment between their germline ends measures 19 bases.

Library creation used 5' RACE. The sequencer was an Illumina HiSeq 2500. A second PCR of about 6 to 12 cycles was run with a J-beta primer mix and a sample-barcoded 5' primer. Each TCR beta cDNA molecule received a unique molecular identifier from a template-switch 5' adaptor carrying 12 random nucleotides. Each sample yielded at least 3 million CDR3-containing paired-end reads. First-strand cDNA synthesis was performed from all RNA using the Mint cDNA synthesis kit, with priming by a TRBC-specific oligonucleotide. Following uracil-DNA glycosylase treatment, a first 18-cycle PCR with universal primers M1SS and BC2_uni_R was performed on all cDNA. On the study's bioinformatics: Each sample was normalized by randomly selecting 1 million high-quality reads, each carrying a distinct molecular identifier. Instead of being binned into consensus sequences, reads with shared molecular identifiers were discarded. CDR3 identification, clonotype clustering and error correction used MiTCR with a Q25 quality threshold and the strictest error-elimination algorithm. A nonparametric unseen species model with Euler transformation was used to estimate lower-bound total TCR beta diversity. The public reads were reprocessed in TCRdb via fastp at Q25 and MiXCR, keeping in-frame beta chains. Each record represents a unique CDR3 protein, reported with the most common genes and DNA among its rows. V and J calls and clone size were set by TCRdb, not the authors. The sample table lists hundreds of thousands of distinct CDR3 sequences, approximately 30% of them with a count of one. Clones ranked in the top ten supply approximately 15% of the sample.

The chain is encoded by TRBV29-1 joined to TRBJ1-5; D gene: possibly TRBD1, on 5 matching bases. This receptor was obtained from an elderly woman in good health. The source material was blood. The nucleotide sequence reads TGCAGCCCCAACCAATGGGGCATCTATCAGCCCCAGCATTTT. Translated, this is CSPNQWGIYQPQHF.